A selection of T cell receptor beta chains follows, all from one sample in a study of response to subunit inactivated influenza vaccine. A single record per CDR3 protein comes from TCRdb applying MiXCR to the RT-PCR reads. Of 200,000 to 300,000 distinct CDR3 sequences in the sample, 10% to 15% were seen once. The specimen was non-naive T cells sorted from PBMCs, collected about 14 days before vaccination. The receptors shown here come from a man aged 45 to 65 who received an inactivated influenza vaccine. Each CDR3 is given with its conserved first and last residue. Each record gives: V gene, J gene, clone size, D gene, CDR3 DNA, CDR3 protein. The D gene is left open where the match is weak. A clone size is listed for some rows: how often the clone was seen (once, few, many), or a class if it is expanded.

>TRBV10-3|TRBJ1-1|many|NA
TGTGCCATCAGTGCACTGATGAACACTGAAGCTTTCTTT
CAISALMNTEAFF
>TRBV4-1|TRBJ2-1|NA|NA
TGCGCCAGCAGCCCTGAGGCACAGGGTGGTAAAAATGAGCAGTTCTTC
CASSPEAQGGKNEQFF
>TRBV4-3|TRBJ2-7|NA|TRBD2
TGCGCCAGCAGCCAGGTTCGGGGGGACTCCTACGAGCAGTACTTC
CASSQVRGDSYEQYF
>TRBV12-3/TRBV12-4|TRBJ2-7|many|TRBD1
TGTGCCAGCAGTTTCCAGGGGGCCTACGAGCAGTACTTC
CASSFQGAYEQYF
>TRBV10-3|TRBJ2-2|NA|NA
TGTGCCATCAGTGAACAAGGTTACACCGGGGAGCTGTTTTTT
CAISEQGYTGELFF
>TRBV6-2/TRBV6-3|TRBJ1-5|NA|NA
TGTGCCAGCAGTTACATGGGTGATAGCAATCAGCCCCGGCATTTT
CASSYMGDSNQPRHF
>TRBV4-2|TRBJ2-1|NA|NA
TGTGCCAGCAGCCAAGTTGCTGCTAGCGCGAAAATTAGCTCCTACAATGAGCAGTTCTTC
CASSQVAASAKISSYNEQFF
>TRBV28|TRBJ2-5|NA|TRBD1
TGTGCCAGCAAAGACAGGGGGTTAACCCAGTACTTC
CASKDRGLTQYF
>TRBV20-1|TRBJ2-2|few|TRBD1
TGCAGTGCTAGAGATGGGACAGGACGGCGGGAGCTGTTTTTT
CSARDGTGRRELFF
>TRBV25-1|TRBJ2-7|NA|NA
TGTGCCAGCAGTGAATCTGGGTTCGGGAGCTCCTACGAGCAGTACTTC
CASSESGFGSSYEQYF
>TRBV7-2|TRBJ2-3|NA|NA
TGTGCCAGCAGCTTAGCGGGAGTGAGTGGAGATACGCAGTATTTT
CASSLAGVSGDTQYF
>TRBV20-1|TRBJ2-6|many|NA
TGCAGTGCTACCCCAGGGTCTGGGGCCAACGTCCTGACTTTC
CSATPGSGANVLTF
>TRBV2|TRBJ2-3|few|TRBD2
TGTGCCAGCAGTGGGGCCGAGTGGGCTAGCGGGGGAAACACAGATACGCAGTATTTT
CASSGAEWASGGNTDTQYF
>TRBV5-1|TRBJ1-5|many|TRBD1
TGCGCCAGCAGCTTGCTACAGGGGCAGCCCCAGCATTTT
CASSLLQGQPQHF
>TRBV12-3/TRBV12-4|TRBJ2-1|many|TRBD1
TGTGCCAGCAGTCCAAATACAGGGGGCTTCTCCTACAATGAGCAGTTCTTC
CASSPNTGGFSYNEQFF
>TRBV5-1|TRBJ2-7|many|NA
TGCGCCAGCAGCTTGGTGGGGGAGCAGTACTTC
CASSLVGEQYF
>TRBV28|TRBJ2-1|few|NA
TGTGCCAGCAGTTTAGCTGGAGGGGGAGGGGGTGAGCAGTTCTTC
CASSLAGGGGGEQFF
>TRBV5-1|TRBJ2-6|many|NA
TGCGCCAGCATGTTCCAGGGGAGCTCTGGGGCCAACGTCCTGACTTTC
CASMFQGSSGANVLTF
>TRBV10-3|TRBJ2-1|few|TRBD2
TGTGCCATCACAGGCTCACTAGCGGGCTCCTACAATGAGCAGTTCTTC
CAITGSLAGSYNEQFF
>TRBV7-2|TRBJ2-2|many|TRBD1
TGTGCCAGCAGCCTGCGACAGGGTTGGACCGGGGAGCTGTTTTTT
CASSLRQGWTGELFF
>TRBV2|TRBJ2-2|few|NA
TGTGCCAGCAGTGAACAGGGCCGGGAGCTGTTTTTT
CASSEQGRELFF
>TRBV9|TRBJ1-1|NA|NA
TGTGCCAGCAGCCCCGGACAGCCGAAGGCCTTGAACACTGAAGCTTTCTTT
CASSPGQPKALNTEAFF
>TRBV5-6|TRBJ2-5|few|TRBD1
TGTGCCAGCAGCTTCGGGACAGGGCAGGAGACCCAGTACTTC
CASSFGTGQETQYF
>TRBV2|TRBJ2-3|many|NA
TGTGCCAGCTCGCTCCTTCGGGGAAGCACAGATACGCAGTATTTT
CASSLLRGSTDTQYF
>TRBV7-8|TRBJ2-1|few|NA
TGTGCCAGCAGCTTACGGCGGGCGGGTGAGCAGTTCTTC
CASSLRRAGEQFF
>TRBV7-2|TRBJ1-1|NA|NA
TGTGCCAGCAGCTTCGTTAGGGCTGAAGCTTTCTTT
CASSFVRAEAFF
>TRBV7-8|TRBJ1-1|few|NA
TGTGCCAGCAGCGCGGACGAGATGAACACTGAAGCTTTCTTT
CASSADEMNTEAFF
>TRBV5-1|TRBJ2-5|few|NA
TGCGCCAGCACTCGAAGCTCTGGAGGGGAGACCCAGTACTTC
CASTRSSGGETQYF
>TRBV5-1|TRBJ2-3|few|NA
TGCGCCAGCAGCTTTGGACTTACTGTACTTAGCACAGATACGCAGTATTTT
CASSFGLTVLSTDTQYF
>TRBV10-2|TRBJ2-7|many|NA
TGCGCCAGCAGTGAGTCTAGCCCCTACGAGCAGTACTTC
CASSESSPYEQYF
>TRBV30|TRBJ2-2|many|TRBD1
TGTGCCTGGAATAGAATAGGGACAGGGCCAACCGGGGAGCTGTTTTTT
CAWNRIGTGPTGELFF
>TRBV7-2|TRBJ2-1|NA|NA
TGTGCCAGCAGCTTAGCGGGGGGCTCCGTAAACAATGAGCAGTTCTTC
CASSLAGGSVNNEQFF
>TRBV6-1|TRBJ2-7|few|NA
TGTGCCAGCAGTCTCAGGGGAAGGAGCTCCTACGAGCAGTACTTC
CASSLRGRSSYEQYF
>TRBV4-2|TRBJ1-5|many|NA
TGTGCCAGCAGCCAAGATCCCGTTAGCAATCAGCCCCAGCATTTT
CASSQDPVSNQPQHF
>TRBV7-2|TRBJ2-7|many|NA
TGTGCCAGCAGCTTATTGGCGGGGTTTTCCTACGAGCAGTACTTC
CASSLLAGFSYEQYF
>TRBV9|TRBJ1-1|few|NA
TGTGCCAGCAGCGGGGGATCAGGGGTGGTGAACACTGAAGCTTTCTTT
CASSGGSGVVNTEAFF
>TRBV5-1|TRBJ2-7|NA|NA
TGCGCCAGCAGCTCAATCACAACTGCGGGCGGCTACACCTACGAGCAGTACTTC
CASSSITTAGGYTYEQYF
>TRBV7-9|TRBJ2-7|few|TRBD2
TGTGCCAGCAGCTCCGGACTAGCGGGGTGGAACGAGCAGTACTTC
CASSSGLAGWNEQYF
>TRBV7-9|TRBJ2-1|NA|TRBD1
TGTGCCAGCAGAGCGGACAGGGGTGGCAATGAGCAGTTCTTC
CASRADRGGNEQFF
>TRBV20-1|TRBJ2-7|NA|TRBD2
TGCAGTGCCTCCTTCGCGGGGGGTTACGAGCAGTACTTC
CSASFAGGYEQYF
>TRBV20-1|TRBJ2-3|few|TRBD2
TGCAGTGCGCCCGGACTAGGCCGGAGCGGGGATACGCAGTATTTT
CSAPGLGRSGDTQYF
>TRBV28|TRBJ2-2|NA|TRBD1
TGTGCCACCTGGAGACAGGGGGCAACCGGGGAGCTGTTTTTT
CATWRQGATGELFF
>TRBV7-2|TRBJ1-1|few|NA
TGTGCCAGCAGCCCCCGGTCAGGGCAGCTAACTGAAGCTTTCTTT
CASSPRSGQLTEAFF
>TRBV30|TRBJ2-2|many|TRBD1
TGTGCCTGGAGTTCCGGGACAGGTCACACCGGGGAGCTGTTTTTT
CAWSSGTGHTGELFF
>TRBV12-3/TRBV12-4|TRBJ1-6|few|NA
TGTGCCAGCAGGGAAGGAAATTCACCCCTCCACTTT
CASREGNSPLHF
>TRBV29-1|TRBJ1-1|NA|NA
TGCAGCGTTGCCCCCAACACGAACACTGAAGCTTTCTTT
CSVAPNTNTEAFF
>TRBV3-1|TRBJ2-3|NA|TRBD2
TGTGCCAGCAGCCAAGATAAGGTAGCGGGGGGTAGCACAGATACGCAGTATTTT
CASSQDKVAGGSTDTQYF
>TRBV5-6|TRBJ2-2|many|NA
TGTGCCAGCGGAAGGACACCGAGCACCGGGGAGCTGTTTTTT
CASGRTPSTGELFF
>TRBV2|TRBJ1-1|NA|NA
TGTGCCAGCAGTGCCCCGGAAACCGACTGGGCGAACACTGAAGCTTTCTTT
CASSAPETDWANTEAFF
>TRBV28|TRBJ2-1|NA|TRBD2
TGTGCCAGCAGTTTACCTAGCGGGAGATTCTATGAGCAGTTCTTC
CASSLPSGRFYEQFF
>TRBV6-1|TRBJ2-5|few|TRBD1
TGTGCCAGCAGTGCCGGACAGGCTCAAGAGACCCAGTACTTC
CASSAGQAQETQYF
>TRBV2|TRBJ2-3|few|TRBD1
TGTGCCAGCAGTGCGGAAGGGGGCAAAGATACGCAGTATTTT
CASSAEGGKDTQYF
>TRBV7-2|TRBJ1-6|few|NA
TGTGCCAGCAACAGACAGGCGCCCGGGACCCTCCACTTT
CASNRQAPGTLHF
>TRBV6-5|TRBJ1-1|few|TRBD1
TGTGCCAGCACTTGGGGACAGGGGAACACTGAAGCTTTCTTT
CASTWGQGNTEAFF
>TRBV20-1|TRBJ1-1|NA|TRBD1
TGCAGTGCCCCGGGACAGGGGGCGGGGGAAGCTTTCTTT
CSAPGQGAGEAFF
>TRBV5-4|TRBJ2-3|NA|TRBD2
TGTGCCAGCAGCGGAGCGGGGGAGCGGGGGGTCACAGATACGCAGTATTTT
CASSGAGERGVTDTQYF
>TRBV6-1|TRBJ1-5|few|TRBD1
TGTGCCAGCAGCCGACAGACAGGGGGCAATCAGCCCCAGCATTTT
CASSRQTGGNQPQHF